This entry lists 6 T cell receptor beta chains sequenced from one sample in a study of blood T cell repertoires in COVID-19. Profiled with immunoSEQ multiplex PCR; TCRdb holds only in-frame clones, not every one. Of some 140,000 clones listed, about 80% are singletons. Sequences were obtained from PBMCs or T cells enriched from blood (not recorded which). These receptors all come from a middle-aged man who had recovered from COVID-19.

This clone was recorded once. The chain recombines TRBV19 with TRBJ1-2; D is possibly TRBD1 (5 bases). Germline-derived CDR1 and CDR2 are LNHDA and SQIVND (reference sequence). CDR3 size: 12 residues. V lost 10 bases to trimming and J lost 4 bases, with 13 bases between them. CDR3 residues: CATQGRVYGYTF. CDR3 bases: TGTGCCACCCAGGGAAGGGTCTATGGCTACACCTTC.

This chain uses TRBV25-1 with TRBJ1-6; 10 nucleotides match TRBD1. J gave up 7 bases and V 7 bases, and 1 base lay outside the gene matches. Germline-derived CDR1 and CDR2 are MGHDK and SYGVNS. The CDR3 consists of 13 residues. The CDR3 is CASTGQGNSPLHF. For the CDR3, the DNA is TGTGCCAGCACGGGACAGGGGAATTCACCCCTCCACTTT.

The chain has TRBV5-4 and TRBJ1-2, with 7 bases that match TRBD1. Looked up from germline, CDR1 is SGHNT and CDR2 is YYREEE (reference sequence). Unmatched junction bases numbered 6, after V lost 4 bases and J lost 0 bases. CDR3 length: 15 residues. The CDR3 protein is CASSAGGQSNYGYTF. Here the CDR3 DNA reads TGTGCCAGCAGCGCTGGGGGACAGTCTAACTATGGCTACACCTTC.

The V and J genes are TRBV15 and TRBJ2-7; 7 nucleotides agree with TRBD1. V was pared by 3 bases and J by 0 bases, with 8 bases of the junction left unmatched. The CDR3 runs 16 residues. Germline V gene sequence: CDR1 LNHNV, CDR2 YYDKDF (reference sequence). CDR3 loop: CATSSPIRGSSYEQYF. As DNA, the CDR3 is TGTGCCACCAGCAGTCCGATCAGGGGGAGCTCCTACGAGCAGTACTTC.

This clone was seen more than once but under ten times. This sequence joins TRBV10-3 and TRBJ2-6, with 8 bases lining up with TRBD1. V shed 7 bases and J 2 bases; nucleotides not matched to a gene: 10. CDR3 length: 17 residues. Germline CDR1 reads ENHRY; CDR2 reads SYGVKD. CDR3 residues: CAINQGAGGAGANVLTF. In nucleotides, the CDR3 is TGTGCCATCAATCAGGGGGCAGGGGGCGCTGGGGCCAACGTCCTGACTTTC.

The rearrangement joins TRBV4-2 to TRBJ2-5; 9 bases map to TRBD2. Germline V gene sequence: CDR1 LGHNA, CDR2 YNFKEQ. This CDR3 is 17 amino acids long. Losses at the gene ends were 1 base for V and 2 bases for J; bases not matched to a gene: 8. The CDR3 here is CASSQVGGGGLQETQYF. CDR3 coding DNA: TGTGCCAGCAGCCAAGTTGGCGGGGGGGGTTTACAAGAGACCCAGTACTTC.